The sample holds one count of the clone carrying this T cell receptor beta chain. V lost 7 bases and J 3 bases, leaving 19 bases between the germline ends. CDR3 length equals 15 residues. CDR1 is MNHEY, CDR2 SVGAGI, per germline. The sample belongs to a study of blood T cell repertoires in COVID-19. Per the original methods: Estimation of nucleated cell counts was performed using reference gene primer amplification. Profiling relied on immunoSEQ multiplex PCR, and the TCRdb table lists in-frame clones only, not all of them. V and J calls and clone size follow that table, whereas D and trimming were derived from the DNA. The data show around 400,000 clones, with about 89% seen just once and under 3% held by the top ten.

The chain couples TRBV6-5 to TRBJ2-7; perhaps TRBD2 as D (5 bases). The clonotype comes from a woman aged 55 to 70 with COVID-19, enrolled during active disease. The sequencing sample was made of peripheral blood. The CDR3 nucleotides read TGTGCCAGCAACCGAGATAGAGGAGGACTCTACGAGCAGTACTTC. Encoded protein: CASNRDRGGLYEQYF.